The present T cell receptor (beta chain) was sequenced within a study of shared clonotypes between healthy human individuals (dated by TCRdb to 2020 to 2022). Context from the whole study: Three men and two women, aged 18 to 49 years, made up the cohort. For each donor, CD4 naive and CD4 memory were each given three plates, CD8 naive was given two plates, and CD8 memory was given one plate. To increase sequencing depth and limit assay-specific biases, different laboratories used diverse techniques to prepare libraries and sequence TCR repertoires. Leukapheresis yielded between about 0.94 and 9 billion PBMCs per donor. The study deeply sequenced blood TCR repertoires of about 5 healthy adults to estimate repertoire size and the extent of clonotype sharing between individuals.

Using the deep immunoSEQ assay, TCR CDR3 regions were amplified from genomic DNA by multiplex PCR. Extracted genomic DNA from each cell subset was spread evenly across all wells of several immunoSEQ 96-well plates, with each plate serving as a replicate. For sorted subsets, 150 to 250 ng genomic DNA, equal to tens of thousands of T cell genomes, was loaded into each replicate PCR. The purified libraries were quantified using a Qubit 3.0 fluorometer, sized with a Bioanalyzer 2100, and then quantified again using the KAPA Library Quantification kit. A separate single-read 150-cycle Illumina NextSeq 550 flow cell was used to sequence each immunoSEQ 96-well plate. The paper's processing steps were these. Because the immunoSEQ output held only junctional sequences and lacked quality scores, the filtering could not match the filtering applied to full-length reads. To assign V/J genes and CDR3, sequences were annotated against IMGT germline references using PyIR, a Python wrapper for IgBLAST v1.9. Reads were filtered out if the reads had weak V/J assignments (E-value above 1e-6), no CDR3, stop codons, out-of-frame junctions, or ambiguous translated residues. V3J clonotypes were defined as sequences sharing the same inferred V gene, J gene, and CDR3 amino acid sequence. Percentage overlap between repertoires was calculated by dividing the number of shared unique clonotypes by the size of the smaller repertoire. RTK rarefaction, the Chao1 estimator, and Recon v2.1 estimates of unobserved clonotypes were used to assess repertoire richness. OLGA was used to compute generation probabilities for all TCRbeta clonotypes that the gDNA method yielded from a few donors. TCRdb obtained this table from immuneACCESS and retained in-frame rearrangements with V and J assigned. These tables miss some clones; where compared with another copy, unresolved V genes account for less than half of the shortfall, and the remainder is unexplained. The DNA was the basis for D and trimming; V, J and clone size are from that table. The sample table holds approximately 2,200,000 clones, of which 85% to 95% were seen once. The leading ten clones occupy about 1.8% of the sample.

To note about this clone: Its target antigen remains unknown. Base quality data are lacking; no much larger clone is found one base away.

Taken from the germline V gene (reference sequence), the CDR1 and CDR2 loops are PRHDT and FYEKMQ. The CDR3 runs 14 residues from the cysteine to the phenylalanine. Kept here is only the CDR3 DNA, which spans 42 bases and is read in frame from base 1. Trimming accounts for 5 bases at V and 3 bases at J, while the number of junction bases matched to no gene is 5. General findings and caveats noted by the study authors: Naive subsets generally had larger estimated clonotype richness than memory subsets did. Higher generation probabilities were observed for clonotypes shared by all four sorted-subset donors than for non-shared clonotypes. Based on pairwise subsampling, the degree of clonotype sharing among donors was expected to be affected by sequencing depth. Because the study included only a small number of donors, the genetic and exposure-history diversity represented was limited. Across a handful of donors, roughly 5% of naive CD4, over 3% of naive CD8, approximately 2.5% of memory CD4, and approximately 0.4% of memory CD8 clonotypes were shared. Incomplete sequencing was indicated by rarefaction of sorted-subset datasets, despite the large sequencing depth. Sampling was restricted to blood, and TCR repertoires in tissue are likely to differ from TCR repertoires in blood.

CD8 naive samples consisted of CD45RO-negative cells that were positively selected for CCR7, yielding a CD45RA+CCR7+ population without TemRA cells. The donors were healthy, HIV-negative adults who had no recently reported acute infections or vaccinations. Only Caucasian adults living in Nashville, Tennessee, USA were represented among the donors. Blood was obtained by leukapheresis, after which PBMCs were separated by Ficoll-Histopaque density gradient centrifugation and cryopreserved in liquid nitrogen vapor phase. Purity and quantity of every magnetically sorted T cell population were checked by analytical flow cytometry. Genomic DNA was isolated from each sorted fraction and quantified by UV absorbance on a Nanodrop 2000c.

The chain is made from TRBV13 and TRBJ1-1; 8 bases in between match TRBD1. This clonotype was obtained from a man younger than 35 in good health. Some clones in this sample may be carry-over from other donors' samples. Input material: naive CD8+ T cells from PBMCs. The cell subset or site tag for this specimen amounts to: CD45RA+CCR7+. The DNA is as follows: TGTGCCAGCAGCCCTCGACAGGGGTACACTGAAGCTTTCTTT. Protein translation: CASSPRQGYTEAFF.